This T cell receptor (beta chain) originates from a study of blood T cell repertoires in COVID-19. About the research overall: Some COVID-19 samples were acute and others convalescent; all came from the United States, Italy and Spain. Sources were T cells, B-cell-depleted T cells, or PBMCs; the material itself was cDNA or gDNA.

Trimming removed 0 bases at V and 2 bases at J, with 16 bases between. Germline V gene data show CDR1 as SQVTM and CDR2 as ANQGSEA. This CDR3 has 16 amino acids. Per the original data handling: From reference gene primer amplification, estimates of nucleated cell counts were derived. The protocol was immunoSEQ multiplex PCR, while the TCRdb copy is restricted to in-frame clones and leaves out a portion. That table gives V, J and clone size, and the DNA gave D and trimming. The data show about 170,000 clones, with approximately 86% seen just once and around 1.2% held by the top ten. The rearrangement links TRBV29-1 to TRBJ1-2; no clear D. This sequence originates from a man aged 60 to 75 who had recovered from COVID-19. Sample: peripheral blood. The CDR3 loop is CSVEEGRGGSNYGYTF. The CDR3 DNA reads as TGCAGCGTTGAAGAGGGGAGAGGAGGGTCGAACTATGGCTACACCTTC.